This T cell receptor (beta chain) was obtained from a study of cytomegalovirus exposure and HLA in healthy donors. Whole-study results and caveats: It was taken for granted in presence/absence analyses that sequencing depth across donors was roughly uniform.

13 Jbeta primers and 60 Vbeta primers were used for the PCR. Clones were sequenced by immunoSEQ multiplex PCR, and TCRdb holds only the in-frame ones, with some missing. Recorded for this sample: 25,000 to 35,000 clones. Although they were nominally healthy when sampled, donors likely had unrecorded immune exposures. The CDR3 is 19 residues long. From germline, CDR1 is SGHDN and CDR2 FVKESK. V trimming: 6 bases; J trimming: 4 bases; junction bases outside the gene matches: 22. To note about this clone: Its specificity is not known.

Sequencing was done on a sample of PBMCs. The chain recombines TRBV14 with TRBJ2-7; 9 nucleotides line up with TRBD2. This sequence was found in a woman aged 40 to 49 in good health and CMV-seropositive. For the CDR3, the DNA is TGTGCCAGCAGTCTAAGGGGACTAGGGACGACTAGCGGAAAATACGAGCAGTACTTC. Amino acid sequence: CASSLRGLGTTSGKYEQYF. Full variable domain (rest looked up from reference TRBV14 and TRBJ2-7): EAGVTQFPSHSVIEKGQTVTLRCDPISGHDNLYWYRRVMGKEIKFLLHFVKESKQDESGMPNNRFLAERTGGTYSTLKVQPAELEDSGVYFCASSLRGLGTTSGKYEQYFGPGTRLTVT.